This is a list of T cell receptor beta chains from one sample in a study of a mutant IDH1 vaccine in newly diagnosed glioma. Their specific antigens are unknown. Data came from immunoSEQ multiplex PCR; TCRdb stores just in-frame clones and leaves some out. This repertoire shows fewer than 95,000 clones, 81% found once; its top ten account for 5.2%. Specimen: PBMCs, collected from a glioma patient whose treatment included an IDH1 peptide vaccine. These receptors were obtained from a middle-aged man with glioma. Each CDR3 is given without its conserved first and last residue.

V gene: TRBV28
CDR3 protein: ASSWDSSYEQY

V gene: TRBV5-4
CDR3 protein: ASSGRGQGYEQY

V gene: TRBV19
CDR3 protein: ASSLTEVNTEAF

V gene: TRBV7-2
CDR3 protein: ASSSGGRFTDTQY

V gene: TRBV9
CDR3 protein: ASRPSGTDTQY

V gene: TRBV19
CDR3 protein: ASSPNMDQPQH

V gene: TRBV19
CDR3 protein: ASRLDRGPNEKLF

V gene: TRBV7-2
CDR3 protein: ASSLPEKETQY

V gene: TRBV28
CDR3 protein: ASSWDRGHEQY

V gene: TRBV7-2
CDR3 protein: ASSAPGQARGYT

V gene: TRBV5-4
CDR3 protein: ASSFGLGEAYEQY

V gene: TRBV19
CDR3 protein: ASSQVGSSYEQY

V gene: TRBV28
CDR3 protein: ATRPDGSTDTQY

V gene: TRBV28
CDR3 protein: ASRDDRGRFIGYT

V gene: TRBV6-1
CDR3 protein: ASSLRRLSTDTQY

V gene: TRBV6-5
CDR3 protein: ASSPLLGGSRPQY

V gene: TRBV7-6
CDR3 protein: ASSLVSGGSDTQY

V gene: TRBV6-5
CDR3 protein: ASATPARQY

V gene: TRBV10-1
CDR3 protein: ASSESAGRTDTQY

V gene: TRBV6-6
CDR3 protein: ASTPGPSYEQY

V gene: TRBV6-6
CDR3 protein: ASSYSRTGARYEQY

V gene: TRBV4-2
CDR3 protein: ASSPYEQGINYGYT

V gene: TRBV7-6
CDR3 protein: ASSSGGAQY

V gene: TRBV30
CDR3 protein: AWRGSGKAGNTIY

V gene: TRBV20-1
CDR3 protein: SAREREVLF

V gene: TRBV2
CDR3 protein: ASRERDRLSYGYT

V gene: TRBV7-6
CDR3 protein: ASTLNGVGQETQY

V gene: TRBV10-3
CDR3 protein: AISDEGRDEQY

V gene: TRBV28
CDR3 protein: ASSIGTAIRPQH

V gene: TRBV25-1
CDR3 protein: ASRTGGGHNEQF

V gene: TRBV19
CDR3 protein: ASSILQGNTIY

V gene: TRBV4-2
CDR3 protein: ASSQVQGGGEQY

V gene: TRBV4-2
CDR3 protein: ASSQGQDSPLH

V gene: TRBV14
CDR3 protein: ASSQDYGPYGYT

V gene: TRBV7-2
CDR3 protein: ASSLGGQGGREQY

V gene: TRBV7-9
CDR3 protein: ASSWGQAYQETQY